This TCR beta chain is from a study of T cell changes during pregnancy in multiple sclerosis. Unmatched junction bases numbered 6, after V lost 5 bases and J lost 0 bases. Germline CDR1 and CDR2: SGHTA and FQGTGA. This CDR3 comprises 15 residues. TCRdb's copy holds only in-frame clones and misses some; the assay was immunoSEQ multiplex PCR. The sample includes fewer than 80,000 clones, about 91% seen only once; the top ten take over 0.25%. This specimen consisted of CD4+ T cells from peripheral blood mononuclear cells, obtained in the third trimester of pregnancy. J is TRBJ1-1 and V is TRBV7-3; 7 bases match TRBD1. The TCR originated in a female donor in good health, enrolled as a control in a pregnancy study. CDR3 sequence (DNA): TGTGCCAGCAGCCCAACAGGGGTTATGAACACTGAAGCTTTCTTT. Translated, it gives CASSPTGVMNTEAFF. The full variable domain, rest sourced from reference TRBV7-3 and TRBJ1-1, is GAGVSQTPSNKVTEKGKYVELRCDPISGHTALYWYRQSLGQGPEFLIYFQGTGAADDSGLPNDRFFAVRPEGSVSTLKIQRTERGDSAVYLCASSPTGVMNTEAFFGQGTRLTVV.